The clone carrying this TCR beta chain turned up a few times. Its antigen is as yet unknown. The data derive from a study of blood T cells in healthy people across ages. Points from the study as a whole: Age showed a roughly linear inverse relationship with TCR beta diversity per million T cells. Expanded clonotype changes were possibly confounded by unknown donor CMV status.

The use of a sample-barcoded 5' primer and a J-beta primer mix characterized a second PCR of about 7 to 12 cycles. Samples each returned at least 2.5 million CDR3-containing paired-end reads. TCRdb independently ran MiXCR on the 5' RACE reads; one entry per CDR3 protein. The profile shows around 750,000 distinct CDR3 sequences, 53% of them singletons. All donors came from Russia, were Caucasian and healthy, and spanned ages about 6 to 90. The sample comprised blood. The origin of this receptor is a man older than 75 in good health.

The CDR3 nucleotides are TGTGCCAGCACCCCTAACGGGGGTGGCGAGCAGTACTTC. This encodes CASTPNGGGEQYF. The V gene is TRBV7-2, the J gene TRBJ2-7; tentative D call: TRBD2 (6 bases). Germline-derived CDR1 and CDR2 are SGHTA and FQGNSA. Trimming removed 7 bases at V and 6 bases at J, with 16 bases between. CDR3 length: 13 residues.